The 27 T cell receptor beta chains listed next were all sequenced from one sample in a study of blood T cell repertoires in COVID-19. Method: immunoSEQ multiplex PCR; TCRdb's copy keeps in-frame clones and lacks some. The sample consists of about 480,000 clones, approximately 87% of them appearing once. Input material: PBMCs or T cells enriched from blood (not recorded which). Receptor source: a woman aged 40-49 years who had recovered from COVID-19.

V and J are TRBV27 and TRBJ2-7; tentative D call: TRBD2 (6 bases). The CDR3 has 16 amino acids. V lost 0 bases and J lost 2, with 14 bases in between. Germline V gene sequence: CDR1 MNHEY, CDR2 SMNVEV (reference sequence). CDR3 in DNA: TGTGCCAGCAGTTTATCGTCCGGGGGTCCGACCTACGAGCAGTACTTC. The encoded protein is CASSLSSGGPTYEQYF.

Regarding this clone: The identical CDR3 is also encoded by other nucleotide sequences in the sample. V and J are TRBV20-1 and TRBJ1-2; 8 bases are shared with TRBD1. V lost 6 bases and J lost 3; bases outside the gene matches: 0. This CDR3 is 11 amino acids long. The germline CDR1 and CDR2 sequences are DFQATT and SNEGSKA (reference sequence). The CDR3 DNA follows: TGCAGTGCGGACAGGGACTATGGCTACACCTTC. Translated, it gives CSADRDYGYTF.

The chain recombines TRBV11-3 with TRBJ1-2, with TRBD1 matching 9 bases. Germline V gene sequence: CDR1 SGHNT, CDR2 YENEEA. CDR3 length: 16 amino acids. After removal of 0 bases from V and 4 bases from J, the junction contained 6 bases not matched to a gene. The CDR3 is CASSLDSGQGLYGYTF. CDR3 bases: TGTGCCAGCAGCTTAGATTCGGGACAGGGTCTCTATGGCTACACCTTC.

This chain connects TRBV4-3 to TRBJ2-4; 7 bases map to TRBD1. CDR1 is LGHNA and CDR2 is YSLEER in the germline V gene. This CDR3 contains 16 residues. V lost 3 bases and J lost 4; bases outside the gene matches: 9. The CDR3 nucleotides read TGCGCCAGCAGCCATTCCTGGACAGGAGTAAAAAACATTCAGTACTTC. This codes for CASSHSWTGVKNIQYF.

The chain combines TRBV24-1 with TRBJ2-7; 14 bases agree with TRBD2. After removal of 7 bases from V and 7 bases from J, the junction contained 11 bases not matched to a gene. Per germline, CDR1 KGHDR and CDR2 SFDVKD. The CDR3 consists of 16 residues. The CDR3 spells CATSRLAGGPFLEQYF. CDR3 coding DNA: TGTGCCACCAGCCGACTAGCGGGAGGGCCTTTTCTTGAGCAGTACTTC.

This clone was counted a few times. The rearrangement links TRBV29-1 to TRBJ2-7; D not certain. Germline assignment: CDR1 SQVTM and CDR2 ANQGSEA. CDR3 length: 11 residues. The V end lost 3 bases, the J end lost 2 bases, and 5 bases lay between the germline ends. CDR3 bases: TGCAGCGTTGAGGCAACCTACGAGCAGTACTTC. Translation gives CSVEATYEQYF.

The chain recombines TRBV9 with TRBJ2-2; maybe TRBD2 (6 bases). The V and J ends lost 6 bases and 5 bases respectively, with 17 bases between them. This CDR3 comprises 15 residues. CDR1 is SGDLS and CDR2 is YYNGEE in the germline V gene. As DNA, the CDR3 is TGTGCCAGCACTCTGGGGTCGGGAGATACCGGGGAGCTGTTTTTT. This translates into CASTLGSGDTGELFF. The whole variable domain, filled in from reference TRBV9 and TRBJ2-2, reads DSGVTQTPKHLITATGQRVTLRCSPRSGDLSVYWYQQSLDQGLQFLIQYYNGEERAKGNILERFSAQQFPDLHSELNLSSLELGDSALYFCASTLGSGDTGELFFGEGSRLTVL.

The J gene is TRBJ1-2, the V gene TRBV24-1; D is perhaps TRBD1 (6 bases). V was trimmed by 3 bases and J by 3 bases, leaving 7 bases between them. Germline values: CDR1 KGHDR, CDR2 SFDVKD. This CDR3 is built from 13 residues. The CDR3 protein is CATSDRQDYGYTF. The CDR3 nucleotides are TGTGCCACCAGTGATCGACAGGACTATGGCTACACCTTC.

This clone has more than one count but fewer than ten. Other DNA sequences in the sample encode the same CDR3. CDR3 loop: CASSPRTGSSYNSPLHF. The DNA for the CDR3 is TGTGCCAGCTCACCCAGGACAGGCAGCTCCTATAATTCACCCCTCCACTTT. J is TRBJ1-6 and V is TRBV18; 7 positions agree with TRBD1. This CDR3 region has 17 residues. Losses at the gene ends were 3 bases for V and 0 bases for J; bases not matched to a gene: 5. In germline, CDR1 is KGHSH, CDR2 LQKENI.

This clone turned up a few times. The chain is built from TRBV29-1 and TRBJ1-1, with no clear D. V was cut by 6 bases and J by 1 base, with 3 bases left in between. The CDR3 totals 10 residues. Germline CDR1 reads SQVTM; CDR2 reads ANQGSEA. CDR3 protein: CSVKNTEAFF. DNA of the CDR3: TGCAGCGTCAAGAACACTGAAGCTTTCTTT.

The chain couples TRBV3-1 (or the pseudogene TRBV3-2) to TRBJ2-7, with 10 positions matching TRBD2. Germline loops: CDR1 LGHDT, CDR2 YNNKEL (reference sequence). The CDR3 runs 14 residues. V trimming: 3 bases; J trimming: 3 bases; junction bases outside the gene matches: 2. The CDR3 is CASSHGTSDYEQYF. The CDR3 DNA sequence: TGTGCCAGCAGCCATGGGACTAGCGACTACGAGCAGTACTTC.

The chain combines TRBV11-2 with TRBJ1-2; possibly TRBD1 for D (5 bases). Per the germline V gene, CDR1 is SGHAT and CDR2 is FQNNGV. V was trimmed by 3 bases and J by 0 bases, leaving 20 bases between them. The CDR3 spans 18 residues. The CDR3 DNA is TGTGCCAGCAGCTTTAGTGCGCGACAGCCTTTTCCTAACTATGGCTACACCTTC. Protein product: CASSFSARQPFPNYGYTF.

This clone was detected a few times. The chain is built from TRBV6-2 or TRBV6-3 and TRBJ2-4; 12 bases match TRBD2. Germline V gives CDR1 MNHEY, CDR2 SVGEGT. CDR3 length: 19 amino acids. V gave up 0 bases and J gave up 0 bases; unmatched junction bases: 6. The CDR3 DNA follows: TGTGCCAGCAGTTACTCGCTAGCGGGAGGGCCTATAGCCAAAAACATTCAGTACTTC. Protein product: CASSYSLAGGPIAKNIQYF.

This sequence joins TRBV5-6 and TRBJ1-1; no reliable D call. The CDR3 extends over 12 amino acids. The V gene's germline CDR1 is SGHDT and CDR2 YYEEEE. V lost 4 bases and J lost 4, with 8 bases in between. DNA for the CDR3: TGTGCCAGCAGCACTCACAGCACTGAAGCTTTCTTT. Encoded protein: CASSTHSTEAFF.

The genes are TRBV6-5 and TRBJ1-2; D unresolved. The CDR3 extends over 11 amino acids. V was trimmed by 6 bases and J by 4 bases, leaving 6 bases between them. CDR1 and CDR2 (germline): MNHEY, SVGAGI. As DNA, the CDR3 is TGTGCCAGCAGACTAGGCTATGGCTACACCTTC. This codes for CASRLGYGYTF.

The DNA of the CDR3 is TGTGCCAGCAGCCGCGAGGAAGGCCCCCCCTACGAGCAGTACTTC. Translation: CASSREEGPPYEQYF. The V call is TRBV9, the J call TRBJ2-7; the D is unclear. The CDR3 runs to 15 residues. V lost 4 bases to trimming and J lost 2 bases, with 16 bases between them. The germline V gene has CDR1 SGDLS and CDR2 YYNGEE.

The chain carries TRBV27 and TRBJ1-1; 10 bases fit TRBD1. This CDR3 comprises 14 residues. V lost 5 bases to trimming and J lost 2 bases; unmatched junction nucleotides: 2. The germline V gene encodes CDR1 MNHEY and CDR2 SMNVEV (reference sequence). The CDR3 sequence: CASSTTGGNTEAFF. CDR3 DNA sequence: TGTGCCAGCAGTACGACAGGGGGCAACACTGAAGCTTTCTTT.

This chain joins TRBV19 and TRBJ1-2; 10 bases are shared with TRBD1. From germline, CDR1 is LNHDA and CDR2 SQIVND (reference sequence). The CDR3 covers 14 residues. Trimming cost V 4 bases and J 5 bases; bases outside gene matches: 4. The CDR3 sequence: CASSTGQGKYGYTF. The CDR3 region has the DNA TGTGCCAGTAGTACGGGACAGGGGAAGTATGGCTACACCTTC.

CDR3 amino acids: CASSSGHINYEQYF. The CDR3 DNA follows: TGTGCCAGCAGCTCGGGACACATCAACTACGAGCAGTACTTC. J is TRBJ2-7 and V is TRBV7-9, with a tentative D call TRBD1 (6 bases). CDR3 length: 14 residues. Trimming left V 4 bases short and J 3 bases short, with 13 bases between. The germline gives CDR1 SEHNR, CDR2 FQNEAQ (reference sequence).

CDR3 bases: TGTGCCATCAGTGCAGGGGATTCACCCCTCCACTTT. Its protein product is CAISAGDSPLHF. V is TRBV10-3 and J is TRBJ1-6; a possible D gene is TRBD1 (6 bases). This CDR3 region has 12 residues. The germline V gene encodes CDR1 ENHRY and CDR2 SYGVKD. V was clipped by 4 bases and J by 8 bases, with 6 bases between them.

CDR3 in DNA: TGTGCCATCAGGGAGATTAGCGGGAGTGCGCTCACCGGGGAGCTGTTTTTT. Translation gives CAIREISGSALTGELFF. The chain carries TRBV10-3 and TRBJ2-2; 9 nucleotides match TRBD2. Germline V CDR1 and CDR2: ENHRY, SYGVKD. This CDR3 is 17 amino acids long. V shed 6 bases and J 4 bases; nucleotides not matched to a gene: 12.

The V gene is TRBV5-1, the J gene TRBJ1-2, with a tentative D call TRBD1 (6 bases). CDR3 length equals 15 residues. Trimming took off 0 bases at V and 4 bases at J, with 13 bases between the two ends. Germline CDR1 SGHRS, CDR2 YFSETQ. CDR3 loop: CASSLGTAQIYGYTF. CDR3 DNA sequence: TGCGCCAGCAGCTTGGGGACAGCCCAAATCTATGGCTACACCTTC.

The chain uses TRBV28 and TRBJ2-1; 9 bases align to TRBD2. Germline assignment: CDR1 MDHEN and CDR2 SYDVKM. The CDR3 loop spans 15 amino acids. J lost 7 bases, V lost 1 base, and 5 bases had no gene match. This chain's CDR3 is CASSLSSGVWNEQFF. Here the CDR3 DNA reads TGTGCCAGCAGTTTATCTAGCGGGGTATGGAATGAGCAGTTCTTC.

The V gene is TRBV27, the J gene TRBJ2-6; D possibly corresponds to TRBD2 (5 bases). CDR1 MNHEY and CDR2 SMNVEV come from the germline V gene (reference sequence). CDR3 size: 15 residues. V was clipped by 2 bases and J by 3 bases, with 8 bases between them. The CDR3 loop is CASSLRGNGANVLTF. For the CDR3, the DNA is TGTGCCAGCAGTTTACGGGGTAATGGGGCCAACGTCCTGACTTTC.

The V call is TRBV11-3, the J call TRBJ1-3, with TRBD1 as a possible D gene (5 bases). V lost 7 bases to trimming and J lost 0 bases, with 19 bases between them. This CDR3 region has 17 residues. Germline assignment: CDR1 SGHNT and CDR2 YENEEA. CDR3 DNA: TGTGCCAGCAACCATGGGGGGGAATTCAGCTCTGGAAACACCATATATTTT. It yields the protein CASNHGGEFSSGNTIYF.

This clone has just a few counts. The rearrangement uses TRBV2 and TRBJ2-7; 12 bases are a match to TRBD1. The CDR3 has 13 residues. V gave up 4 bases and J gave up 9 bases; unmatched junction bases: 4. CDR1 SNHLY and CDR2 FYNNEI come from the germline V gene. The CDR3 DNA reads TGTGCCAGCAGTGGGGACAGGGGGCCTGGGCAGTACTTC. This encodes CASSGDRGPGQYF.

This chain joins TRBV3-1 (or the pseudogene TRBV3-2) and TRBJ2-7; TRBD2 is a possible D gene (5 bases). The CDR3 is 12 residues long. V was shortened by 4 bases and J by 8 bases, with 12 bases between the two germline ends. CDR1 and CDR2 from the germline V gene are LGHDT and YNNKEL (reference sequence). CDR3 nucleotides: TGTGCCAGCAGCCGGCCTAGCTCCAAGCAGTACTTC. It encodes CASSRPSSKQYF.